The T cell receptor (beta chain) described here comes from a study of post-analysis software for immune sequencing data. Whole-study findings and limits: Controls showed lower frequencies than patients for 4 or 5 TRBV segments, and TRBV5-6, TRBV5-1 and TRBV20-1 were among these.

Built from TCR beta cDNA, the libraries had unique molecular identifiers in them. TCRdb redid the calling of the PCR reads with MiXCR, one entry per CDR3 protein. The top ten clones hold more than 0.45% of a sample with fewer than 850,000 distinct CDR3 sequences, roughly 27% of them seen once. This CDR3 is 15 amino acids long. Germline CDR1 reads LGHDT; CDR2 reads YNNKEL (reference sequence). The V segment lost 4 bases and the J segment 6 bases; nucleotides outside the gene matches: 11. On this clonotype itself: Its cognate antigen is unknown.

Sequenced sample: blood. This receptor was obtained from a girl aged 10-17 years with multiple sclerosis. V and J are TRBV3-1 and TRBJ1-2, with TRBD1 identical over 7 bases. CDR3 DNA: TGTGCCAGCAGCCCACACAGGGGACGAGGGCATGGCTACACCTTC. It codes for CASSPHRGRGHGYTF.